The TCR beta chain under discussion was sequenced for a study of T cell responses to AZD1222 COVID-19 vaccine. This clone appeared once. CDR3 length equals 9 residues. Libraries were prepared by immunoSEQ multiplex PCR; TCRdb keeps only in-frame clonotypes and omits some of them. The data contain some 100,000 clones, approximately 86% of them seen just once; the ten biggest clones take up 15% to 20%. Sequenced here: peripheral blood, sampled 28 days after the second AZD1222 dose. This clonotype originated in an adult who received the AZD1222 COVID-19 vaccine. This chain uses TRBV23-1 with TRBJ2-7; D remains ambiguous. TRBV23-1 is sorted into the ORF group, with uncertain function. The CDR3 loop reads CPLSYEQYF. The CDR3 DNA follows: TGCCCATTGAGTTACGAGCAGTACTTC.